The entry below describes one TCR beta chain. This clonotype occurred once. This clone's antigen is unknown. No much larger clonotype is one base removed from it; base qualities were not supplied. Evidence from a single read is weak. The CDR3 covers 13 residues, taking in both the cysteine and the phenylalanine. Just the 39-base CDR3 DNA is kept, in frame starting at base 1. From a lookup of the germline V gene, CDR1 and CDR2 are MGHRA and YSYEKL. V drops 5 bases and J drops 7 bases, leaving 11 bases in between. This sample is drawn from a study of CD8 T cells in Susac syndrome (dated by TCRdb to the late 2010s). Broadly, across the study: Among the sequenced Susac syndrome patients, more than 5 had clinically active disease and roughly 8 were in clinical remission. Whether CD8+ T cell activation and differentiation in Susac syndrome was antigen driven was tested using repertoire sequencing. At blood withdrawal, Susac syndrome patients were therapy-naive, treated with corticosteroids (with IVIg additionally given to some), or treated with IVIg alone. On the study overall, not on this receptor specifically: The CD4+ T cell repertoire of patients with Susac syndrome showed no detectable clonal expansion. The number of individuals in the TCR sequencing and HLA analysis was recognized as being relatively small.

Peripheral blood CD8+ and CD4+ T cells from healthy donors, Susac syndrome patients and multiple sclerosis patients were profiled by high-throughput TCR beta sequencing. The Susac syndrome patients fulfilled recently defined diagnostic criteria for either definite or probable disease. Bulk CD8+ and CD4+ T cells were purified magnetically by negative isolation, whereas CD8+ TEMRA cells were enriched by FACS. Blood was drawn into EDTA tubes, processed within 24 hours, and PBMCs were isolated by density gradient centrifugation. PBMCs intended for TCR sequencing were frozen in liquid nitrogen and were later thawed in a 37 degrees C water bath. A purity of at least 90% was achieved for sorted or isolated CD4+, CD8+ and CD8+ TEMRA cells. RNA was extracted with the RNeasy kit and about 0.5 to 1 ug was reverse transcribed using random hexamers. The immunoSEQ multiplex PCR assay, which covers 54 Vbeta and 13 Jbeta segments, was used to amplify TCR beta CDR3 regions. Bias from PCR amplification was corrected by using a synthetic template baseline for primer optimization and for computational correction. The study's own analysis went as follows. Only productive sequences were kept, with reads annotated to V, D and J genes according to IMGT and analyzed in immunoSEQ Analyzer. Clonality was computed as one minus Shannon entropy normalized by log2 of the number of productive unique sequences. Public and private clones were assessed among the 100 most prevalent clones of each patient and control. Susac-specific clones were defined as absent from healthy and MS cohorts, over a thousand published viral clones and other ImmuneACCESS disease sequences. The public reads were quality trimmed at Q25 with fastp and then assembled into clones with MiXCR by TCRdb, keeping productive beta chains. Entries are consolidated by CDR3 protein sequence, retaining the most common genes and DNA. The V and J calls were determined by TCRdb, not by the authors. The sample table lists approximately 180,000 distinct CDR3 sequences, roughly 90% of them with a count of one. The biggest ten clones account for 0.085% to 0.09% of the sample.

The source of this sequence is a human donor with Susac syndrome. The sequenced material came from CD4+ T cells from PBMCs. This chain joins TRBV4-1 to TRBJ1-4; the D gene lacks a confident call. The CDR3 region has the sequence CASSGNRAEKLFF. The DNA sequence is TGCGCCAGCAGCGGAAATCGTGCTGAAAAACTGTTTTTT.